This TCR beta chain was captured in a study of beta chain features in type 1 diabetes. Study-wide results and caveats: Patients and controls would be equally affected if PCR favored shorter templates.

Per the germline V gene, CDR1 is SGHTA and CDR2 is FQGNSA. V was trimmed by 1 base and J by 0 bases, leaving 13 bases between them. This CDR3 contains 18 residues. TCRB transcripts that were expressed got sequenced, as all of the isolated RNA had been reverse transcribed. Produced via immunoSEQ multiplex PCR; TCRdb's table is partial and in-frame only. The data hold under 400,000 clones, with roughly an eighth observed a single time. Details on this clone: The antigen remains unidentified.

The chain links TRBV7-2 to TRBJ2-6; D perhaps matches TRBD2 (5 bases). This receptor was identified in a man aged 18 to 29 in good health. Sequencing used naive CD4+ T cells from blood. CDR3 nucleotides: TGTGCCAGCAGCTTAGGCTTCCGGGGTTACTCTGGGGCCAACGTCCTGACTTTC. This encodes CASSLGFRGYSGANVLTF. Variable domain in full (rest from reference TRBV7-2 and TRBJ2-6): GAGVSQSPSNKVTEKGKDVELRCDPISGHTALYWYRQSLGQGLEFLIYFQGNSAPDKSGLPSDRFSAERTGGSVSTLTIQRTQQEDSAVYLCASSLGFRGYSGANVLTFGAGSRLTVL.